The 17 T cell receptor beta chains given below trace back to one sample, sequenced in a study of blood T cell repertoires in COVID-19. Libraries were prepared by immunoSEQ multiplex PCR; TCRdb keeps only in-frame clonotypes and omits some of them. In the table there are 31,000 or so clones, 89% of which are singletons. The sequencing sample was made of peripheral blood. These receptors all come from an elderly man with acute or convalescent COVID-19.

The V and J genes are TRBV7-2 and TRBJ1-5, with 8 bases lining up with TRBD1. Germline lookup yields CDR1 SGHTA and CDR2 FQGNSA. The CDR3 runs 13 residues. The V segment lost 7 bases and the J segment 4 bases; nucleotides outside the gene matches: 3. The CDR3 DNA sequence: TGTGCCAGCACTAACAGGGGGAATCAGCCCCAGCATTTT. This codes for CASTNRGNQPQHF.

This clone was counted once. J is TRBJ2-7 and V is TRBV5-6; D call uncertain. Germline V gene sequence: CDR1 SGHDT, CDR2 YYEEEE. V lost 1 base and J lost 0, with 11 bases in between. The CDR3 runs to 15 residues. The CDR3 here is CASSLIWAHSYEQYF. CDR3 nucleotides: TGTGCCAGCAGCTTGATCTGGGCACACTCCTACGAGCAGTACTTC.

V gene TRBV30 combines with J gene TRBJ1-3; D remains unclear. In germline, CDR1 is GTSNPN, CDR2 SVGIG (reference sequence). V was trimmed by 0 bases and J by 4 bases, leaving 7 bases between them. The CDR3 spans 13 residues. The CDR3 nucleotides are TGTGCCTGGAGTGTACTTGCCGGAAACACCATATATTTT. Amino acids: CAWSVLAGNTIYF. The full variable domain, in which reference TRBV30 and TRBJ1-3 provide the parts outside the CDR3, is SQTIHQWPATLVQPVGSPLSLECTVEGTSNPNLYWYRQAAGRGLQLLFYSVGIGQISSEVPQNLSASRPQDRQFILSSKKLLLSDSGFYLCAWSVLAGNTIYFGEGSWLTVV.

This chain joins TRBV28 and TRBJ2-5, with 9 bases identical to TRBD2. From germline, CDR1 is MDHEN and CDR2 SYDVKM. Trimming at V came to 0 bases and at J to 3 bases, leaving 2 bases not matched to a gene. CDR3 length: 15 residues. In DNA form, the CDR3 reads TGTGCCAGCAGTTTATGGGTAGCGGGGGAAGAGACCCAGTACTTC. Protein sequence: CASSLWVAGEETQYF.

This chain connects TRBV30 to TRBJ1-2; 9 bases match TRBD1. CDR1 and CDR2 from the germline V gene are GTSNPN and SVGIG (reference sequence). The trim removed 4 bases at V and 4 bases at J, leaving 4 bases unmatched. This CDR3 is built from 13 residues. The CDR3 protein is CAWNTGGVYGYTF. The CDR3 nucleotides read TGTGCCTGGAACACAGGGGGCGTCTATGGCTACACCTTC. The complete variable domain, with remaining parts taken from reference TRBV30 and TRBJ1-2, reads SQTIHQWPATLVQPVGSPLSLECTVEGTSNPNLYWYRQAAGRGLQLLFYSVGIGQISSEVPQNLSASRPQDRQFILSSKKLLLSDSGFYLCAWNTGGVYGYTFGSGTRLTVV.

The rearrangement uses TRBV11-2 and TRBJ1-2; a possible D gene is TRBD1 (5 bases). Germline V gene data show CDR1 as SGHAT and CDR2 as FQNNGV. The CDR3 spans 13 residues. V lost 4 bases, J lost 8 bases, and 14 bases lay in between. CDR3 region: CASSSTGGSGYTF. CDR3 nucleotides: TGTGCCAGCAGCTCCACGGGGGGAAGCGGCTACACCTTC.

The chain links TRBV6-2 or TRBV6-3 to TRBJ1-5; D call uncertain. The germline gives CDR1 MNHEY, CDR2 SVGEGT. V lost 5 bases to trimming and J lost 4 bases, with 12 bases between them. This CDR3 region has 14 residues. The CDR3 sequence: CASSPRGANQPQHF. The DNA for the CDR3 is TGTGCCAGCAGTCCCCGGGGAGCGAATCAGCCCCAGCATTTT.

The V and J genes are TRBV30 and TRBJ1-1; 10 nucleotides match TRBD1. Trimming at V came to 2 bases and at J to 10 bases, leaving 1 base not matched to a gene. Per the germline V gene, CDR1 is GTSNPN and CDR2 is SVGIG (reference sequence). The CDR3 runs 11 residues. The CDR3 region is CAWSRTGGAFF. The DNA of the CDR3 is TGTGCCTGGAGTCGGACAGGGGGAGCTTTCTTT.

The chain employs TRBV5-1 and TRBJ2-7; maybe TRBD1 (6 bases). The CDR3 covers 18 residues. Germline values: CDR1 SGHRS, CDR2 YFSETQ. The germline V and J ends were trimmed by 0 bases and 3 bases, with 22 bases remaining between them. The CDR3 sequence is CASSLGLDLRDTIYEQYF. The CDR3 coding sequence is TGCGCCAGCAGCTTGGGGTTAGATCTCCGGGACACGATCTACGAGCAGTACTTC.

This rearrangement joins TRBV11-2 to TRBJ1-2, with D possibly being TRBD1 (5 bases). The CDR3 covers 13 residues. CDR1 and CDR2 from the germline V gene are SGHAT and FQNNGV. Trimming shortened V by 5 bases and J by 7 bases, and 14 bases separated the two germline ends. The CDR3 region has the DNA TGTGCCAGCAGCCTCGGCAGGAGGGGTGGCTACACCTTC. Its protein is CASSLGRRGGYTF.

The V gene is TRBV28, the J gene TRBJ1-5; possible D gene TRBD1, 6 bases. This CDR3 spans 19 amino acids. Deletions cut 2 bases from V and 1 base from J, with 21 bases between. Germline values: CDR1 MDHEN, CDR2 SYDVKM. CDR3 in DNA: TGTGCCAGCAGTTTAGGGGTGCAGGGGTGGGGTTGGAGCAATCAGCCCCAGCATTTT. The encoded protein is CASSLGVQGWGWSNQPQHF.

The gene calls are TRBV3-1 (or the pseudogene TRBV3-2) and TRBJ1-3; the D gene is possibly TRBD1 (5 bases). The CDR3 extends over 16 amino acids. Germline V gives CDR1 LGHDT, CDR2 YNNKEL (reference sequence). V dropped 1 base and J dropped 0 bases, with 10 bases sitting between them. This CDR3 is CASSQGGGFSGNTIYF. The CDR3 nucleotides read TGTGCCAGCAGCCAAGGGGGGGGGTTCTCTGGAAACACCATATATTTT.

V is TRBV7-9 and J is TRBJ1-6; possible D gene TRBD1, 5 bases. The V and J ends lost 4 bases and 11 bases respectively, with 18 bases between them. Germline lookup yields CDR1 SEHNR and CDR2 FQNEAQ (reference sequence). This CDR3 has 15 amino acids. CDR3 loop: CASSYGQGLLAPLHF. The CDR3 nucleotides are TGTGCCAGCAGCTATGGCCAGGGTCTTTTGGCACCCCTCCACTTT.

This chain connects TRBV5-1 to TRBJ2-3, with D possibly TRBD1 on 6 matching bases. The ends were cut back, 0 bases at V and 4 bases at J, with 12 bases in the middle. The CDR3 sequence is 15 residues long. Germline CDR1 and CDR2: SGHRS and YFSETQ. The chain's CDR3 is CASSLAGKGADTQYF. The CDR3 coding sequence is TGCGCCAGCAGCTTGGCAGGGAAGGGGGCAGATACGCAGTATTTT.

This chain uses TRBV6-5 with TRBJ2-1, with TRBD2 identical over 7 bases. This CDR3 is 15 amino acids long. Trimming cost V 6 bases and J 0 bases; bases outside gene matches: 5. Looked up from germline, CDR1 is MNHEY and CDR2 is SVGAGI. CDR3 protein: CASSEGLTSYNEQFF. CDR3 coding DNA: TGTGCCAGCAGCGAGGGACTAACCTCCTACAATGAGCAGTTCTTC.

The V and J genes are TRBV10-2 and TRBJ2-4; 12 nucleotides align to TRBD2. The CDR3 covers 13 residues. The J segment lost 8 bases and the V segment lost 8 bases, leaving 4 bases of the junction unmatched. Germline-derived CDR1 and CDR2 are WSHSY and SAAADI. The CDR3 region is CASRLAGVDIQYF. The CDR3 nucleotides are TGCGCCAGCCGACTAGCGGGAGTAGACATTCAGTACTTC.

The chain uses TRBV7-8 and TRBJ1-2; tentative D call: TRBD1 (5 bases). Germline assignment: CDR1 SGHVS and CDR2 FQNEAQ. There are 17 residues in the CDR3. V was clipped by 1 base and J by 5 bases, with 20 bases between them. CDR3 amino acids: CASSLGRRRGREYGYTF. CDR3 nucleotides: TGTGCCAGCAGCTTAGGGAGAAGGAGGGGCAGAGAATATGGCTACACCTTC.